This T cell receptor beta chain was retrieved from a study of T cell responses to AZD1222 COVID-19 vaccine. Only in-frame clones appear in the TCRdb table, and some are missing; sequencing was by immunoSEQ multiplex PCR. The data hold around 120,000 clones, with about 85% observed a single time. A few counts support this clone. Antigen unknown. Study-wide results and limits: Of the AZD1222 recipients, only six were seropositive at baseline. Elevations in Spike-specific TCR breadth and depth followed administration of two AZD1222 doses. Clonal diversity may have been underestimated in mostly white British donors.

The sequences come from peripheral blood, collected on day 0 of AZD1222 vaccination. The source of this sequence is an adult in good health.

CDR3 amino acids: CASSSSDRAGNEKLFF. In DNA, the CDR3 is TGCGCCAGCAGCTCCTCGGACCGGGCGGGCAATGAAAAACTGTTTTTT. The genes are TRBV5-1 and TRBJ1-4; the D is unclear. There are 16 residues in the CDR3. Germline CDR1 and CDR2: SGHRS and YFSETQ. V lost 3 bases, J lost 5 bases, and 17 bases lay in between. Full variable domain (missing parts from reference TRBV5-1 and TRBJ1-4): KAGVTQTPRYLIKTRGQQVTLSCSPISGHRSVSWYQQTPGQGLQFLFEYFSETQRNKGNFPGRFSGRQFSNSRSEMNVSTLELGDSALYLCASSSSDRAGNEKLFFGSGTQLSVL.